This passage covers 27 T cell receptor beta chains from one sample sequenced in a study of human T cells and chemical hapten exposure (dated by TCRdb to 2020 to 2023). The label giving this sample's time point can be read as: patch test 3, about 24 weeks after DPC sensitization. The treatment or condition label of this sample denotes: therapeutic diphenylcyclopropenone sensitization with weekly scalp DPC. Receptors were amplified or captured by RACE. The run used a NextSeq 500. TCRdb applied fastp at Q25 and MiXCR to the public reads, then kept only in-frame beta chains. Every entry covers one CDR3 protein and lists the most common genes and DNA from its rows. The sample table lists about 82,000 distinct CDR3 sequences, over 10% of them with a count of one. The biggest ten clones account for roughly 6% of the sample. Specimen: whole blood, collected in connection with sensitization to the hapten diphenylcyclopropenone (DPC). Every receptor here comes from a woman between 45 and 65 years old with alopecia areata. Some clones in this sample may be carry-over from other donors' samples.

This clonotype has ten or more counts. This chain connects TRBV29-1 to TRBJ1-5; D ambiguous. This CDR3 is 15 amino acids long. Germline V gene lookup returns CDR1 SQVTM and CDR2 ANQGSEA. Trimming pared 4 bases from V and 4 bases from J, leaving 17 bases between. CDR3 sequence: CSVGEGRERNQPQHF. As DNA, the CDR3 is TGCAGCGTTGGGGAGGGTAGGGAACGTAATCAGCCCCAGCATTTT. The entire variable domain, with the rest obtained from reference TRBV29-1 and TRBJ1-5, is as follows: SAVISQKPSRDICQRGTSLTIQCQVDSQVTMMFWYRQQPGQSLTLIATANQGSEATYESGFVIDKFPISRPNLTFSTLTVSNMSPEDSSIYLCSVGEGRERNQPQHFGDGTRLSIL.

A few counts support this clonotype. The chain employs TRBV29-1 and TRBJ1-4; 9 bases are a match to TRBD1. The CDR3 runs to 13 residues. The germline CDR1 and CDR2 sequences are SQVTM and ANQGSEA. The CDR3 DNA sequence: TGCACCGCCAGTACAGGGGGCGGCGAAAAACTGTTTTTT. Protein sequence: CTASTGGGEKLFF.

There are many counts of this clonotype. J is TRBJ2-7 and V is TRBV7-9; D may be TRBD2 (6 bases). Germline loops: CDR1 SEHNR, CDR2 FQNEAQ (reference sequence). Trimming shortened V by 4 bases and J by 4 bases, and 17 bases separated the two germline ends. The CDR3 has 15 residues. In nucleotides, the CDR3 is TGTGCCAGCAGCTCATCCGGGTCCAGCGGGTACGAGCAGTACTTC. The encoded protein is CASSSSGSSGYEQYF.

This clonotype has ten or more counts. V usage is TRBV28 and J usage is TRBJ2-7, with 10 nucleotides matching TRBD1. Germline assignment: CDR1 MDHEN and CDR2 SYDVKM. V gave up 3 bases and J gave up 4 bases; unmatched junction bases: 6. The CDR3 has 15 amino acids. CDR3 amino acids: CASSLGTGVRYEQYF. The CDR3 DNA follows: TGTGCCAGCAGTTTGGGGACAGGGGTTCGATACGAGCAGTACTTC.

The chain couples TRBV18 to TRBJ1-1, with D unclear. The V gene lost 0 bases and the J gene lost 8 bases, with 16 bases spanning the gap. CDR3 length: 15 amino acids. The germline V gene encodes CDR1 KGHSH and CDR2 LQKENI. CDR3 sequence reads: CASSPPLGFGSEAFF. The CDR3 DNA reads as TGTGCCAGCTCACCACCGTTGGGTTTTGGATCGGAAGCTTTCTTT.

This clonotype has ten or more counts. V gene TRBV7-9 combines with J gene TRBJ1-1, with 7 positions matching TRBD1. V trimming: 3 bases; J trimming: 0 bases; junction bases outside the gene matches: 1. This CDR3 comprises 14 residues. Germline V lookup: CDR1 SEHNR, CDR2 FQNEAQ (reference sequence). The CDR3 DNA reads TGTGCCAGCAGCTTGGACAGGCTGAACACTGAAGCTTTCTTT. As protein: CASSLDRLNTEAFF. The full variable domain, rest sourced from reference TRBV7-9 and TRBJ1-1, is DTGVSQNPRHKITKRGQNVTFRCDPISEHNRLYWYRQTLGQGPEFLTYFQNEAQLEKSRLLSDRFSAERPKGSFSTLEIQRTEQGDSAMYLCASSLDRLNTEAFFGQGTRLTVV.

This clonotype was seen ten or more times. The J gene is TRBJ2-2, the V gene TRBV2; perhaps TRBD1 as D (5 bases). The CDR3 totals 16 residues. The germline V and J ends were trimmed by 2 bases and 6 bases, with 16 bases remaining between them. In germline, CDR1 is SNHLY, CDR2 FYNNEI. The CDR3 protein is CASSERFQGNAGELFF. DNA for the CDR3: TGTGCCAGCAGTGAAAGGTTTCAGGGTAACGCCGGGGAGCTGTTTTTT.

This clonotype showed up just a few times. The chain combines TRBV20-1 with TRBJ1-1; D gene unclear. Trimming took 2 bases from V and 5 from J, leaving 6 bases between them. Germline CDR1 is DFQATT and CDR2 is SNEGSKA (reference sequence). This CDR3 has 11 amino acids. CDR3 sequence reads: CSARKGTEAFF. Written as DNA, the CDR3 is TGCAGTGCTAGAAAGGGTACTGAAGCTTTCTTT.

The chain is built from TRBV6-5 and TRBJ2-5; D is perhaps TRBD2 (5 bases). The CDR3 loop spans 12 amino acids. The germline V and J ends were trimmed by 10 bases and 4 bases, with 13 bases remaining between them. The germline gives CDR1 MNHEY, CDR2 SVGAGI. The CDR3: CATARGLETQYF. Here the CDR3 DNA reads TGTGCCACCGCCCGCGGACTAGAGACCCAGTACTTC.

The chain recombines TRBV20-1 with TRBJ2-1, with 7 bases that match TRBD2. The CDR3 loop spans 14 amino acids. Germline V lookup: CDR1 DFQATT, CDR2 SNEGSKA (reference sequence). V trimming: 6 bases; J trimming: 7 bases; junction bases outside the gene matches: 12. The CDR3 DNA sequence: TGCAGTGCCACGAAATTAGCGGGCCTAAATGAGCAGTTCTTC. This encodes CSATKLAGLNEQFF.

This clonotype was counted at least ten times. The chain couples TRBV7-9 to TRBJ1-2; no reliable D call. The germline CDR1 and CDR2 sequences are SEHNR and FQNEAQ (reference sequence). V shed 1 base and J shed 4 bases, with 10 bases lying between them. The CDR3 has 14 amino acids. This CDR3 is CASSLETHTYGYTF. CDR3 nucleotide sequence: TGTGCCAGCAGCTTAGAGACACACACCTATGGCTACACCTTC.

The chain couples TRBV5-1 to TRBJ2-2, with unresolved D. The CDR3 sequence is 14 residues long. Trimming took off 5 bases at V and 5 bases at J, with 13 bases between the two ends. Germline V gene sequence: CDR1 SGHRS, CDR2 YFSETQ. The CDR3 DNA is TGCGCCAGCAGTAGACTGGAAACTACCGGGGAGCTGTTTTTT. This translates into CASSRLETTGELFF.

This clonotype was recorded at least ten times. The CDR3, as DNA: TGTGCCAGCTCACCAATTAGGGACAAAGCCAATGAAGCTTTCTTT. This gives the protein CASSPIRDKANEAFF. The chain is built from TRBV18 and TRBJ1-1, with D perhaps matching TRBD1 (6 bases). Germline CDR1 and CDR2: KGHSH and LQKENI. Trimming cost V 2 bases and J 7 bases, with 17 bases left between them. The CDR3 is 15 amino acids.

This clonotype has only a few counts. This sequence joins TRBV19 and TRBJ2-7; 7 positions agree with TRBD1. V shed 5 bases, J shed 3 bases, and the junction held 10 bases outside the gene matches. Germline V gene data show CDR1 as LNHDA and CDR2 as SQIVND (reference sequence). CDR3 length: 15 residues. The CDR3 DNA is TGTGCCAGTAGTCCACTAATGACAGGGATCTACGAGCAGTACTTC. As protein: CASSPLMTGIYEQYF. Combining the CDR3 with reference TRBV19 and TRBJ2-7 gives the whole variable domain DGGITQSPKYLFRKEGQNVTLSCEQNLNHDAMYWYRQDPGQGLRLIYYSQIVNDFQKGDIAEGYSVSREKKESFPLTVTSAQKNPTAFYLCASSPLMTGIYEQYFGPGTRLTVT.

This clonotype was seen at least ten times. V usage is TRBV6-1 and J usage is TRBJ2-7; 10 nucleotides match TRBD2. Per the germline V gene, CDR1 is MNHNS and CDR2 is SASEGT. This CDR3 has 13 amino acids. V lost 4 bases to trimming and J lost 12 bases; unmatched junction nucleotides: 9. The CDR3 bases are TGTGCCAGCAGTGGAGGACTAGCGGTTACCCGGTACTTC. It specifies CASSGGLAVTRYF.

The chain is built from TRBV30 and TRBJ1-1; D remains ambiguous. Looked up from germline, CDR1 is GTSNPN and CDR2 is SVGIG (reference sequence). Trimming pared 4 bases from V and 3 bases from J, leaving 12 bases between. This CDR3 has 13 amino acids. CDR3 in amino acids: CAWTPGEDTEAFF. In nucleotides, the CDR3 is TGTGCCTGGACGCCGGGAGAGGACACTGAAGCTTTCTTT.

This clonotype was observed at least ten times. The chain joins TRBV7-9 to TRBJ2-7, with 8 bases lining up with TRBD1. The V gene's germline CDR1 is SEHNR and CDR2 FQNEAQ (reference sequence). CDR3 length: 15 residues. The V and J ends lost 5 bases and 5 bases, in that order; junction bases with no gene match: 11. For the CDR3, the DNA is TGTGCCAGCAGCCCAACAGGGGGATACCCTCACGAGCAGTACTTC. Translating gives CASSPTGGYPHEQYF.

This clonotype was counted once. In DNA form, the CDR3 reads TGTGCCAGCAGCAATAGCGGCTACACCTTC. This gives the protein CASSNSGYTF. This chain joins TRBV21-1 and TRBJ1-2. TRBV21-1 corresponds to a pseudogene. The CDR3 has 10 residues.

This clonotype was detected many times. This CDR3 reads CSVDVATEAFF. For the CDR3, the DNA is TGCAGCGTTGACGTGGCCACTGAAGCTTTCTTT. V and J are TRBV29-1 and TRBJ1-1; no firm D call. The germline V and J ends were trimmed by 3 bases and 4 bases, with 6 bases remaining between them. This CDR3 region has 11 residues. The germline gives CDR1 SQVTM, CDR2 ANQGSEA. Full variable domain (rest looked up from reference TRBV29-1 and TRBJ1-1): SAVISQKPSRDICQRGTSLTIQCQVDSQVTMMFWYRQQPGQSLTLIATANQGSEATYESGFVIDKFPISRPNLTFSTLTVSNMSPEDSSIYLCSVDVATEAFFGQGTRLTVV.

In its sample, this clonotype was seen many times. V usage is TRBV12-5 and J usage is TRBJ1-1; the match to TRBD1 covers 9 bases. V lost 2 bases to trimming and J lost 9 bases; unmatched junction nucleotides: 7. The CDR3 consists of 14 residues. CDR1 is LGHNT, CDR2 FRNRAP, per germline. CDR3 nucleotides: TGTGCTAGTGGTTTGACACGGGACAGGGCTAAAGCTTTCTTT. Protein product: CASGLTRDRAKAFF.

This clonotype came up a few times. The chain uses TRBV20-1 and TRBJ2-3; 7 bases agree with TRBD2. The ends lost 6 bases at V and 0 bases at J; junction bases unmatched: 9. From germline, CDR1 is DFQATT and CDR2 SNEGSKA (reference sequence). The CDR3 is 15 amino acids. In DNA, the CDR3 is TGCAGTGCCCATTACCCCGGGGGGAGCACAGATACGCAGTATTTT. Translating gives CSAHYPGGSTDTQYF.

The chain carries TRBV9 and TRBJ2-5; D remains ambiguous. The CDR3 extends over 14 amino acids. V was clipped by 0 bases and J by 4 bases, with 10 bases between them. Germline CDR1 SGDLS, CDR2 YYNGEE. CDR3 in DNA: TGTGCCAGCAGCGTAGGGCCTTTGGGAGAGACCCAGTACTTC. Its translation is CASSVGPLGETQYF.

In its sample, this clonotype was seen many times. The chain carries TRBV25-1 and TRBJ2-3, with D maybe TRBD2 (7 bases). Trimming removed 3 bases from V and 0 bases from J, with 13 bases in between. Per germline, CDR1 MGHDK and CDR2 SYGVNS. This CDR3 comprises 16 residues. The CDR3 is CASSEGGGASTDTQYF. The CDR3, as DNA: TGTGCCAGCAGTGAGGGTGGGGGGGCTAGCACAGATACGCAGTATTTT.

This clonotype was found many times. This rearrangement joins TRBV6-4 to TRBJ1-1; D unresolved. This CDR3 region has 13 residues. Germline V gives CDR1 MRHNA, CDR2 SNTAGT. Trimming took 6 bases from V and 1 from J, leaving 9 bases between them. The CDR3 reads CASRQYKNTEAFF. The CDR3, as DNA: TGTGCCAGCAGGCAATACAAGAACACTGAAGCTTTCTTT.

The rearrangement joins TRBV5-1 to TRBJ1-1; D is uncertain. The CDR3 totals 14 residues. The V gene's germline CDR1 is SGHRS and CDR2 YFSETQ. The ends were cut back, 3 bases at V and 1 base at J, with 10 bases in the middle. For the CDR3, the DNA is TGCGCCAGCAGCTCTACCCTAAGGAACACTGAAGCTTTCTTT. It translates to CASSSTLRNTEAFF.

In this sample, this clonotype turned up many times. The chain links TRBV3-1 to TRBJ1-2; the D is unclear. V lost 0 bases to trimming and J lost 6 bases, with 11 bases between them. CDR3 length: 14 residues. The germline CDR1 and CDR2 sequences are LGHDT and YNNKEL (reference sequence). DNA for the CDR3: TGTGCCAGCAGCCAAGAACCAGAGAATAATGGCTACACCTTC. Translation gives CASSQEPENNGYTF.

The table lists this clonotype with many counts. The CDR3 nucleotides read TGTGCCAGCGAGAAGCGGGGTCCCTACGAGCAGTACTTC. Translation gives CASEKRGPYEQYF. The chain has TRBV7-2 and TRBJ2-7; 7 nucleotides align to TRBD2. Germline loops: CDR1 SGHTA, CDR2 FQGNSA. After removal of 8 bases from V and 2 bases from J, the junction contained 6 bases not matched to a gene. This CDR3 has 13 amino acids.